Presented here are 32 T cell receptor beta chains from one specimen sequenced in a study of a mutant IDH1 vaccine in newly diagnosed glioma. Noted time point: baseline, week 1 (first vaccination visit). Regarding treatment: pre-vaccination baseline after standard-of-care therapy. Using immunoSEQ multiplex PCR, the repertoire was profiled, and TCRdb retains in-frame clones only, with some absent. The profile shows tens of thousands of clones, just over 85% of them singletons. This specimen was PBMCs, taken from a glioma patient treated with radiotherapy, temozolomide or both. These receptors were obtained from a man aged 40-55 years with glioma.

V and J are TRBV19 and TRBJ1-2; D ambiguous. The CDR3 length is 15 residues. V was cut by 5 bases and J by 4 bases, with 17 bases left in between. Germline V CDR1 and CDR2: LNHDA, SQIVND (reference sequence). CDR3 protein: CASSGLARMSYGYTF. The CDR3 region has the DNA TGTGCCAGTAGTGGTCTGGCCAGGATGAGCTATGGCTACACCTTC.

This chain connects TRBV29-1 to TRBJ2-1; 9 nucleotides line up with TRBD1. The CDR3 totals 15 residues. Losses at the gene ends were 5 bases for V and 9 bases for J; bases not matched to a gene: 14. From germline, CDR1 is SQVTM and CDR2 ANQGSEA. CDR3: CSVSPGQGQSGEQFF. The CDR3 region has the DNA TGCAGCGTTTCCCCGGGACAGGGACAATCGGGTGAGCAGTTCTTC.

The chain joins TRBV15 to TRBJ1-1, with D unclear. V gave up 0 bases and J gave up 5 bases, with 10 bases separating them. The CDR3 length is 14 residues. Germline CDR1 is LNHNV and CDR2 is YYDKDF (reference sequence). This CDR3 reads CATSRDNILTEAFF. CDR3 bases: TGTGCCACCAGCAGAGATAACATTTTGACTGAAGCTTTCTTT.

The chain employs TRBV10-3 and TRBJ1-1, with TRBD1 as a possible D gene (6 bases). This CDR3 contains 15 residues. Trimming took 6 bases from V and 0 from J, leaving 14 bases between them. Germline CDR1 reads ENHRY; CDR2 reads SYGVKD. Here the CDR3 reads CAISPTGSMNTEAFF. The CDR3 DNA reads as TGTGCCATCAGCCCGACAGGTTCTATGAACACTGAAGCTTTCTTT.

This clone was detected only a few times. The chain couples TRBV6-5 to TRBJ1-3; D unclear. From germline, CDR1 is MNHEY and CDR2 SVGAGI. V was shortened by 3 bases and J by 4 bases, with 7 bases between the two germline ends. There are 13 residues in the CDR3. CDR3 sequence (DNA): TGTGCCAGCAGTTATACTACCGGAAACACCATATATTTT. The encoded protein is CASSYTTGNTIYF.

This clone was counted only a few times. The CDR3 spells CASSWDGHSGANVLTF. In DNA form, the CDR3 reads TGTGCCAGCAGCTGGGACGGCCACTCTGGGGCCAACGTCCTGACTTTC. The gene calls are TRBV2 and TRBJ2-6; D may correspond to TRBD1 or TRBD2 (5 bases each). Trimming took off 6 bases at V and 0 bases at J, with 12 bases between the two ends. The CDR3 is 16 residues long. In germline, CDR1 is SNHLY, CDR2 FYNNEI.

The J gene is TRBJ2-3, the V gene TRBV7-3, with 8 bases aligning to TRBD1. There are 20 residues in the CDR3. Unmatched junction bases numbered 17, after V lost 3 bases and J lost 0 bases. Germline lookup yields CDR1 SGHTA and CDR2 FQGTGA. CDR3 protein: CASSFNPIKPTGGSTDTQYF. CDR3 nucleotide sequence: TGTGCCAGCAGCTTTAATCCCATTAAGCCTACAGGGGGTAGCACAGATACGCAGTATTTT.

This clone appeared once. The chain employs TRBV18 and TRBJ1-4; D is possibly TRBD1 (5 bases). CDR1 KGHSH and CDR2 LQKENI come from the germline V gene. Trimming removed 6 bases at V and 5 bases at J, with 10 bases between. The CDR3 is 13 residues long. CDR3 region: CASSRDSNEKLFF. For the CDR3, the DNA is TGTGCCAGCTCCCGGGACTCCAATGAAAAACTGTTTTTT.

This sequence joins TRBV18 and TRBJ2-7; D is perhaps TRBD1 (6 bases). Germline V gives CDR1 KGHSH, CDR2 LQKENI. V shed 3 bases and J shed 5 bases, with 23 bases lying between them. There are 17 residues in the CDR3. This CDR3 is CASSPGRDIVVFHEQYF. CDR3 bases: TGTGCCAGCTCACCGGGCCGGGACATCGTCGTATTCCACGAGCAGTACTTC.

CDR3 DNA sequence: TGTGCCAGCAGTTTCACAGGGGAGGGAAAACTGTTTTTT. It yields the protein CASSFTGEGKLFF. The V gene is TRBV6-6, the J gene TRBJ1-4; TRBD1 aligns across 7 bases. From germline, CDR1 is MNHNY and CDR2 SVGAGI (reference sequence). The V and J ends lost 4 bases and 10 bases, in that order; junction bases with no gene match: 6. This CDR3 is built from 13 residues.

V gene TRBV9 combines with J gene TRBJ2-1; 11 positions match TRBD2. Per germline, CDR1 SGDLS and CDR2 YYNGEE. CDR3 length: 15 residues. J gave up 6 bases and V 2 bases, and 4 bases lay outside the gene matches. CDR3 region: CASSVTGTSGNEQFF. CDR3 bases: TGTGCCAGCAGCGTTACCGGGACTAGCGGCAATGAGCAGTTCTTC.

The chain recombines TRBV5-1 with TRBJ2-7; the D is unclear. The CDR3 runs 11 residues. V lost 3 bases and J 4 bases, leaving 5 bases between the germline ends. Germline values: CDR1 SGHRS, CDR2 YFSETQ. This chain's CDR3 is CASSSNYEQYF. In DNA form, the CDR3 reads TGCGCCAGCAGCTCCAATTACGAGCAGTACTTC.

The J gene is TRBJ2-7, the V gene TRBV7-9, with TRBD1 matching 7 bases. Per germline, CDR1 SEHNR and CDR2 FQNEAQ (reference sequence). V gave up 5 bases and J gave up 4 bases; unmatched junction bases: 2. The CDR3 contains 12 residues. The CDR3 region has the DNA TGTGCCAGCAGCCCGACAGGGTACGAGCAGTACTTC. Translation gives CASSPTGYEQYF.

The chain combines TRBV4-1 with TRBJ1-1; D ambiguous. The CDR3 is made up of 13 amino acids. The V end was cut by 3 bases, the J end by 4 bases, with 9 bases between. Germline V gene lookup returns CDR1 MGHRA and CDR2 YSYEKL. The DNA for the CDR3 is TGCGCCAGCAGCCAGCAGGAGGGCACTGAAGCTTTCTTT. This gives the protein CASSQQEGTEAFF.

This clone is judged medium-sized (0.01 to 0.1%). The chain has TRBV9 and TRBJ1-1, with D unclear. V was trimmed by 7 bases and J by 2 bases, leaving 12 bases between them. Germline CDR1 is SGDLS and CDR2 is YYNGEE. The CDR3 sequence is 13 residues long. For the CDR3, the DNA is TGTGCCAGCCAAAAGGAGATCAACACTGAAGCTTTCTTT. It yields the protein CASQKEINTEAFF.

CDR3 loop: CASSLATPTDTQYF. CDR3 nucleotide sequence: TGTGCCAGCAGTCTCGCCACCCCCACAGATACGCAGTATTTT. The chain is built from TRBV27 and TRBJ2-3; the D is unclear. Germline CDR1 MNHEY, CDR2 SMNVEV (reference sequence). V lost 5 bases to trimming and J lost 2 bases, with 11 bases between them. This CDR3 has 14 amino acids.

This sequence joins TRBV19 and TRBJ1-5; no firm D call. Germline values: CDR1 LNHDA, CDR2 SQIVND (reference sequence). The V and J ends lost 9 bases and 3 bases respectively, with 9 bases between them. There are 12 residues in the CDR3. The chain's CDR3 is CASTSDNQPQHF. CDR3 nucleotides: TGTGCCAGCACATCCGACAATCAGCCCCAGCATTTT.

The chain has TRBV25-1 and TRBJ2-2; 8 nucleotides line up with TRBD2. This CDR3 has 14 residues. Germline loops: CDR1 MGHDK, CDR2 SYGVNS. V shed 10 bases, J shed 6 bases, and the junction held 10 bases outside the gene matches. CDR3 protein: CATQASGRAGELFF. Here the CDR3 DNA reads TGTGCCACCCAGGCCAGCGGGAGAGCCGGGGAGCTGTTTTTT.

V usage is TRBV25-1 and J usage is TRBJ2-3; 10 nucleotides line up with TRBD1. Unmatched junction bases numbered 14, after V lost 4 bases and J lost 4 bases. The CDR3 sequence is 18 residues long. In germline, CDR1 is MGHDK, CDR2 SYGVNS. The CDR3 loop is CASSAIRTGGKDPDTQYF. CDR3 DNA: TGTGCCAGCAGTGCCATTCGGACAGGGGGGAAAGACCCAGATACGCAGTATTTT.

This sequence joins TRBV6-1 and TRBJ2-5; the match to TRBD1 covers 10 bases. Germline CDR1 and CDR2: MNHNS and SASEGT. This CDR3 has 13 residues. J was trimmed by 5 bases and V by 8 bases; bases with no gene match: 5. Here the CDR3 DNA reads TGTGCCAGCTCGGGACAGGGGTGGGAGACCCAGTACTTC. Residues: CASSGQGWETQYF.

This chain uses TRBV19 with TRBJ1-1, with 8 positions matching TRBD1. Losses at the gene ends were 6 bases for V and 1 base for J; bases not matched to a gene: 1. There are 13 residues in the CDR3. Germline values: CDR1 LNHDA, CDR2 SQIVND (reference sequence). The CDR3 reads CASRGTGNTEAFF. In nucleotides, the CDR3 is TGTGCCAGTAGAGGGACAGGGAACACTGAAGCTTTCTTT. Full variable domain (remainder filled in from reference TRBV19 and TRBJ1-1): DGGITQSPKYLFRKEGQNVTLSCEQNLNHDAMYWYRQDPGQGLRLIYYSQIVNDFQKGDIAEGYSVSREKKESFPLTVTSAQKNPTAFYLCASRGTGNTEAFFGQGTRLTVV.

This sequence joins TRBV6-5 and TRBJ2-3, with a tentative D call TRBD2 (5 bases). V was cut by 4 bases and J by 6 bases, with 8 bases left in between. From germline, CDR1 is MNHEY and CDR2 SVGAGI. The CDR3 length is 12 residues. The CDR3 here is CASSFSGDTQYF. CDR3 DNA sequence: TGTGCCAGCAGTTTCTCGGGGGATACGCAGTATTTT.

This chain connects TRBV27 to TRBJ1-5; TRBD1 agrees at 7 bases. The germline CDR1 and CDR2 sequences are MNHEY and SMNVEV (reference sequence). The junction had 5 bases not matched to a gene; V was cut back by 2 bases and J by 7 bases. This CDR3 spans 14 amino acids. CDR3 protein: CASSLRGGGQPQHF. Written as DNA, the CDR3 is TGTGCCAGCAGTTTAAGAGGGGGCGGCCAGCCCCAGCATTTT.

V gene TRBV4-1 combines with J gene TRBJ2-1, with 12 bases matching TRBD1. The V gene's germline CDR1 is MGHRA and CDR2 YSYEKL. CDR3 length: 16 amino acids. The ends lost 4 bases at V and 9 bases at J; junction bases unmatched: 10. The CDR3 sequence is CASSPIGTGGLGEQFF. The CDR3 coding sequence is TGCGCCAGCAGCCCCATCGGGACAGGGGGCTTAGGTGAGCAGTTCTTC.

This clone was seen a single time. V usage is TRBV6-4 and J usage is TRBJ2-3; unclear D gene. The germline V gene encodes CDR1 MRHNA and CDR2 SNTAGT. V was pared by 4 bases and J by 2 bases, with 7 bases between. The length of the CDR3 is 13 residues. The CDR3 region is CASSVKSTDTQYF. Written as DNA, the CDR3 is TGTGCCAGCAGTGTGAAGTCCACAGATACGCAGTATTTT.

This chain joins TRBV6-1 and TRBJ2-1; 8 nucleotides agree with TRBD2. This CDR3 region has 15 residues. V shed 6 bases and J 6 bases; nucleotides not matched to a gene: 10. The germline V gene encodes CDR1 MNHNS and CDR2 SASEGT. The CDR3 spells CASRRERERINEQFF. The CDR3, as DNA: TGTGCCAGCAGGCGGGAGCGGGAGAGAATCAATGAGCAGTTCTTC.

The chain combines TRBV5-1 with TRBJ2-7; TRBD1 is a possible D gene (5 bases). The germline CDR1 and CDR2 sequences are SGHRS and YFSETQ. V was cut by 3 bases and J by 4 bases, with 14 bases left in between. The length of the CDR3 is 14 residues. CDR3 sequence: CASSWGNVGYEQYF. Written as DNA, the CDR3 is TGCGCCAGCAGCTGGGGCAACGTGGGGTACGAGCAGTACTTC.

The chain links TRBV7-8 to TRBJ2-5; D is uncertain. Germline V lookup: CDR1 SGHVS, CDR2 FQNEAQ. CDR3 length: 14 residues. V was clipped by 2 bases and J by 2 bases, with 9 bases between them. Here the CDR3 reads CASSLLGGQETQYF. The CDR3 DNA is TGTGCCAGCAGCTTATTGGGTGGTCAAGAGACCCAGTACTTC.

V gene TRBV6-6 combines with J gene TRBJ1-3; D is perhaps TRBD1 (5 bases). V was shortened by 6 bases and J by 0 bases, with 12 bases between the two germline ends. Per the germline V gene, CDR1 is MNHNY and CDR2 is SVGAGI (reference sequence). CDR3 size: 15 residues. DNA for the CDR3: TGTGCCAGCAGGACGACAGATCCCTCTGGAAACACCATATATTTT. Encoded protein: CASRTTDPSGNTIYF.

The chain joins TRBV9 to TRBJ1-5; no clear D gene. CDR3 size: 13 residues. Deletions cut 2 bases from V and 7 bases from J, with 10 bases between. Germline V lookup: CDR1 SGDLS, CDR2 YYNGEE. The CDR3 DNA sequence: TGTGCCAGCAGCGTTGATAGTGGGCAGCCCCAGCATTTT. Translation: CASSVDSGQPQHF.

This clone has just a few counts. At one end the junction does not follow the germline gene, possibly because of a read error. DNA of the CDR3: TGCTCCGGTGGGGGAGAAAAACTGTTTTTT. It is translated as CSGGGEKLFF. The rearrangement joins TRBV7-9 to TRBJ1-4; TRBD1 might be the D (5 bases). The CDR3 length is 10 residues. The V gene's germline CDR1 is SEHNR and CDR2 FQNEAQ (reference sequence).

The chain is built from TRBV18 and TRBJ2-7, with D uncertain. The V end lost 0 bases, the J end lost 5 bases, and 11 bases lay between the germline ends. Germline-derived CDR1 and CDR2 are KGHSH and LQKENI. This CDR3 has 14 residues. As DNA, the CDR3 is TGTGCCAGCTCACCACCGCGACCCCCGAACGAGCAGTACTTC. Amino acid sequence: CASSPPRPPNEQYF.